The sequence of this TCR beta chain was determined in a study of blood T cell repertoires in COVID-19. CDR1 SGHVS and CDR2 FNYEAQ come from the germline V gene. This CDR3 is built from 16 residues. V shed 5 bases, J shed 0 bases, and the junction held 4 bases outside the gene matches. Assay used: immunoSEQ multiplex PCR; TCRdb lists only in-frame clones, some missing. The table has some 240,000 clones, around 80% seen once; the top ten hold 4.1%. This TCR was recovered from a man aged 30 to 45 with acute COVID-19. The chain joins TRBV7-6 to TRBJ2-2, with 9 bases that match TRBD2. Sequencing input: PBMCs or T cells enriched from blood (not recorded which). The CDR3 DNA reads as TGTGCCAGCAGCCCCGGGACTAGCCCGAACACCGGGGAGCTGTTTTTT. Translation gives CASSPGTSPNTGELFF. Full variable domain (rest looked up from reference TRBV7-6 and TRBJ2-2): GAGVSQSPRYKVTKRGQDVALRCDPISGHVSLYWYRQALGQGPEFLTYFNYEAQQDKSGLPNDRFSAERPEGSISTLTIQRTEQRDSAMYRCASSPGTSPNTGELFFGEGSRLTVL.